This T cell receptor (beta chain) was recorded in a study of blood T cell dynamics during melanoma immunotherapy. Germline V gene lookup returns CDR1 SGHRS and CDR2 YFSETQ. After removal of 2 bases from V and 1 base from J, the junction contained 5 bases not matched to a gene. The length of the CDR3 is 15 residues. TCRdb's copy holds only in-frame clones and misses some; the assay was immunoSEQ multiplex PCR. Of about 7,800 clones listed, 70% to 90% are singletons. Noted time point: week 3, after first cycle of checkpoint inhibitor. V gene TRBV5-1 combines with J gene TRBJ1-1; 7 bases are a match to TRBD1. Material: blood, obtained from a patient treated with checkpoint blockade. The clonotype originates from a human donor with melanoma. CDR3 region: CASSLRGQENTEAFF. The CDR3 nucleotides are TGCGCCAGCAGCTTAAGGGGGCAGGAGAACACTGAAGCTTTCTTT.